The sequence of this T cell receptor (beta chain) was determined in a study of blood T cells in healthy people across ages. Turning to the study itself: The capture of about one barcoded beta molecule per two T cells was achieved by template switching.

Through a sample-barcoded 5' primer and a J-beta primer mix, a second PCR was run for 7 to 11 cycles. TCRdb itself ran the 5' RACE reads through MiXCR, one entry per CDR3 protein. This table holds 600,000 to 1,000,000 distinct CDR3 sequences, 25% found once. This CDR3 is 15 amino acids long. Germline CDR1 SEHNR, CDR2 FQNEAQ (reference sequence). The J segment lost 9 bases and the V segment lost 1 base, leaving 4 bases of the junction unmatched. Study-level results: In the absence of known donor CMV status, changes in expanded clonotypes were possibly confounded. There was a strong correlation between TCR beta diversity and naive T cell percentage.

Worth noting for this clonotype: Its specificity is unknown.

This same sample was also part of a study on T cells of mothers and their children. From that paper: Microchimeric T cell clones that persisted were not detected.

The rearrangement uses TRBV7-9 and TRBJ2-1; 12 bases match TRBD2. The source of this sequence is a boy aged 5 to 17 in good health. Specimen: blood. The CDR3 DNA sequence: TGTGCCAGCAGCTTAGGGACTAGCGGGAATGGTGAGCAGTTCTTC. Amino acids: CASSLGTSGNGEQFF.